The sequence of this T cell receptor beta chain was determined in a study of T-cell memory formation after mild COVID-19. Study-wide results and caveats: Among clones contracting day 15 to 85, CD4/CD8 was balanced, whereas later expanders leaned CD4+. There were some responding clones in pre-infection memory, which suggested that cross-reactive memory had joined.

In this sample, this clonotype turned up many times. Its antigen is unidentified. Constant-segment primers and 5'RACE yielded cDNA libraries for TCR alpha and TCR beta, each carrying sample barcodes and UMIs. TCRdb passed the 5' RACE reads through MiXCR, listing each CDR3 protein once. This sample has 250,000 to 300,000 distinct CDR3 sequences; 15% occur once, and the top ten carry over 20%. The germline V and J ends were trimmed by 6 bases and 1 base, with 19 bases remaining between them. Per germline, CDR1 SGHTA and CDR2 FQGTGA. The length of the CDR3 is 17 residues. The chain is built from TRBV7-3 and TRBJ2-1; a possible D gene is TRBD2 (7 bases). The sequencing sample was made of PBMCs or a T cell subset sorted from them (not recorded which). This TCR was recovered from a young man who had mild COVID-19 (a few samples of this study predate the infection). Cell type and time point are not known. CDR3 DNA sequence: TGTGCCAGCAGTTCTCAGGGTGCGGGGGCTTCCTACAATGAGCAGTTCTTC. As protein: CASSSQGAGASYNEQFF.